The clone carrying this T cell receptor beta chain was recorded many times. Its antigen remains unknown. Germline assignment: CDR1 SGHRS and CDR2 YFSETQ. V lost 4 bases to trimming and J lost 4 bases, with 15 bases between them. The CDR3 totals 15 residues. Individual cDNA molecules received unique molecular identifiers during library preparation. TCRdb analysed the 5' RACE reads with MiXCR anew, one entry per CDR3 protein. Of around 33,000 distinct CDR3 sequences listed, approximately 4.6% are singletons. This entry comes from a study of early T cells in non-severe SARS-CoV-2 infection. Across the study: It was bulk RNA from unsorted whole blood that was sequenced, and the chains were unpaired.

Whole-study results and caveats: VDJdb matching skewed toward anti-spike CD8 responses, missing private and CD4 specificities.

The J gene is TRBJ2-1, the V gene TRBV5-1; D is possibly TRBD1 (6 bases). Sequencing was carried out using whole blood. The source is an adult who was a healthcare worker with PCR-confirmed SARS-CoV-2 infection or an uninfected control (not recorded which). CDR3 residues: CASSPQGNVYNEQFF. DNA of the CDR3: TGCGCCAGCAGCCCCCAGGGGAACGTATACAATGAGCAGTTCTTC.